This is a list of T cell receptor beta chains from one sample in a study of blood T cells in healthy people across ages. TCRdb fed the 5' RACE reads into MiXCR, producing one record per CDR3 protein. The data contain 1.5 million to 2 million distinct CDR3 sequences, about 31% of them singletons. Sequencing used blood. The receptors come from a woman younger than 45 in good health. The CDR3 runs from the conserved cysteine through the conserved F or W. A D gene is named only where the DNA matches it firmly. Clone size is stated in some rows and not others, as once, few, many or a class when expanded.

v_gene: TRBV4-1
d_gene: NA
j_gene: TRBJ2-1
abundance: NA
CDR3nt: TGCGCCAGCAGCCAAGGAGTCGTTGGGTCAGTGAACAATGAGCAGTTCTTC
CDR3aa: CASSQGVVGSVNNEQFF

v_gene: TRBV7-2
d_gene: NA
j_gene: TRBJ2-3
abundance: few
CDR3nt: TGTGCCAGCAGCTCCCCTAGGGCAGATACGCAGTATTTT
CDR3aa: CASSSPRADTQYF

v_gene: TRBV15
d_gene: TRBD1
j_gene: TRBJ1-4
abundance: NA
CDR3nt: TGTGCCACCAGCAGAGATCGCGGACAGGGAGCTGAAAAACTGTTTTTT
CDR3aa: CATSRDRGQGAEKLFF

v_gene: TRBV9
d_gene: TRBD1
j_gene: TRBJ2-7
abundance: NA
CDR3nt: TGTGCCAGCAGCGTAGGTGAGCAGGGGGCCTACGAGCAGTACTTC
CDR3aa: CASSVGEQGAYEQYF

v_gene: TRBV6-6
d_gene: NA
j_gene: TRBJ2-3
abundance: many
CDR3nt: TGTGCCAGCAGTTACTCGACCGAGTACACAGATACGCAGTATTTT
CDR3aa: CASSYSTEYTDTQYF

v_gene: TRBV9
d_gene: NA
j_gene: TRBJ1-1
abundance: NA
CDR3nt: TGTGCCAGCAGCGCGGACTTAGGGACTGAAGCTTTCTTT
CDR3aa: CASSADLGTEAFF

v_gene: TRBV24-1
d_gene: NA
j_gene: TRBJ1-2
abundance: NA
CDR3nt: TGTGCCACCAGTGCCAGGGCCTTCTATGGCTACACCTTC
CDR3aa: CATSARAFYGYTF

v_gene: TRBV7-9
d_gene: NA
j_gene: TRBJ1-6
abundance: NA
CDR3nt: TGTGCCAGCAGCTTTGGCAGCGAATCACCCCTCCACTTT
CDR3aa: CASSFGSESPLHF

v_gene: TRBV2
d_gene: TRBD2
j_gene: TRBJ2-4
abundance: few
CDR3nt: TGTGCCAGCGTGGGACTAGCGGGAGTCCCGTACTTC
CDR3aa: CASVGLAGVPYF

v_gene: TRBV18
d_gene: NA
j_gene: TRBJ2-5
abundance: few
CDR3nt: TGTGCCAGCTCACCGGTCATCACCGGCCAAGAGACCCAGTACTTC
CDR3aa: CASSPVITGQETQYF

v_gene: TRBV27
d_gene: TRBD2
j_gene: TRBJ2-5
abundance: few
CDR3nt: TGTGCCAGCAGTCAAACGGGACTAGCAGGGGAGACCCAGTACTTC
CDR3aa: CASSQTGLAGETQYF

v_gene: TRBV5-4
d_gene: TRBD1
j_gene: TRBJ2-2
abundance: few
CDR3nt: TGTGCCAGCAGCCAGTGGGACAGGGGTAACACCGGGGAGCTGTTTTTT
CDR3aa: CASSQWDRGNTGELFF

v_gene: TRBV7-9
d_gene: NA
j_gene: TRBJ1-4
abundance: NA
CDR3nt: TGTGCCAGCAGTCGGGGTAGAGGTGAAAAACTGTTTTTT
CDR3aa: CASSRGRGEKLFF

v_gene: TRBV5-1
d_gene: TRBD2
j_gene: TRBJ2-5
abundance: NA
CDR3nt: TGCGTCTGCAGCCAGGGACTAGCGGGCCAAGAGACCCAGTACTTC
CDR3aa: CVCSQGLAGQETQYF

v_gene: TRBV14
d_gene: TRBD2
j_gene: TRBJ2-1
abundance: once
CDR3nt: TGTGCCAGCAGCCAGAGACCAGGGACTAGCGGGCCGGACTACAATGAGCAGTTCTTC
CDR3aa: CASSQRPGTSGPDYNEQFF

v_gene: TRBV20-1
d_gene: NA
j_gene: TRBJ2-1
abundance: many
CDR3nt: TGCAGTGCTGATGGGGCGAGCTCCTACAATGAGCAGTTCTTC
CDR3aa: CSADGASSYNEQFF

v_gene: TRBV20-1
d_gene: NA
j_gene: TRBJ2-7
abundance: NA
CDR3nt: TGCAGTGCTAGTCCAGTGGGGTTGTACGAGCAGTACTTC
CDR3aa: CSASPVGLYEQYF

v_gene: TRBV6-1
d_gene: NA
j_gene: TRBJ2-3
abundance: NA
CDR3nt: TGTGCCAGCATTTGGGGCGGGAGCACAGATACGCAGTATTTT
CDR3aa: CASIWGGSTDTQYF

v_gene: TRBV29-1
d_gene: NA
j_gene: TRBJ1-3
abundance: NA
CDR3nt: TGCAGCGTTGATATGGGAACTGGAAACACCATATATTTT
CDR3aa: CSVDMGTGNTIYF

v_gene: TRBV14
d_gene: TRBD2
j_gene: TRBJ2-1
abundance: NA
CDR3nt: TGTGCCAGCAGCTATAGCGGGGGGCTCGGGGAGCAGTTCTTC
CDR3aa: CASSYSGGLGEQFF

v_gene: TRBV7-9
d_gene: TRBD2
j_gene: TRBJ2-7
abundance: NA
CDR3nt: TGTGCCAGCAGCCCCACCCGCGGGAGGCCCACCTACGAGCAGTACTTC
CDR3aa: CASSPTRGRPTYEQYF

v_gene: TRBV20-1
d_gene: NA
j_gene: TRBJ2-5
abundance: NA
CDR3nt: TGCAGTGCTTGGGTGGTGAAGACAGTCGGCCGCGTTGAAGAGACCCAGTACTTC
CDR3aa: CSAWVVKTVGRVEETQYF

v_gene: TRBV6-1
d_gene: NA
j_gene: TRBJ2-6
abundance: NA
CDR3nt: TGTGCCAGCAGTGAAATCGGGTTTGGGGCCAACGTCCTGACTTTC
CDR3aa: CASSEIGFGANVLTF

v_gene: TRBV20-1
d_gene: NA
j_gene: TRBJ2-7
abundance: many
CDR3nt: TGCAGTGCTCCCCTTGCAGGGGCCGACTACGAGCAGTACTTC
CDR3aa: CSAPLAGADYEQYF

v_gene: TRBV29-1
d_gene: NA
j_gene: TRBJ2-7
abundance: NA
CDR3nt: TGCAGCGTTGTAAGGCAGGACGGGTCCAAGTACTTC
CDR3aa: CSVVRQDGSKYF

v_gene: TRBV5-1
d_gene: NA
j_gene: TRBJ2-4
abundance: many
CDR3nt: TGCGCCAGCAGCTTGAGTGGTGGGGCAAATGTCCAGTACTTC
CDR3aa: CASSLSGGANVQYF

v_gene: TRBV5-1
d_gene: TRBD1
j_gene: TRBJ1-4
abundance: once
CDR3nt: TGCGCCAGCAGCCCGGCAGACAGGGATCTAGCAACTAATGAAAAACTGTTTTTT
CDR3aa: CASSPADRDLATNEKLFF

v_gene: TRBV3-1
d_gene: NA
j_gene: TRBJ1-2
abundance: few
CDR3nt: TGTGCCAGCAGCTCCGGGACGTTAAGGGTTTATGGCTACACCTTC
CDR3aa: CASSSGTLRVYGYTF

v_gene: TRBV3-1
d_gene: NA
j_gene: TRBJ2-3
abundance: few
CDR3nt: TGTGCCAGCAGCTTACGGCCAGGCACAGATACGCAGTATTTT
CDR3aa: CASSLRPGTDTQYF

v_gene: TRBV29-1
d_gene: TRBD1
j_gene: TRBJ1-2
abundance: many
CDR3nt: TGCAGCGTTTACCAGTCCGACAGGGCTAACTATGGCTACACCTTC
CDR3aa: CSVYQSDRANYGYTF

v_gene: TRBV4-1
d_gene: NA
j_gene: TRBJ2-3
abundance: few
CDR3nt: TGCGCCAGCAGCCAAGGGGACCGCTTCGGTGGGTCCGGCACAGATACGCAGTATTTT
CDR3aa: CASSQGDRFGGSGTDTQYF

v_gene: TRBV7-4
d_gene: NA
j_gene: TRBJ2-1
abundance: NA
CDR3nt: TGTGCCAGCAGCTTTGTTGACGTTCTCCAAAACGTTTACGATGAGCAGTTCTTC
CDR3aa: CASSFVDVLQNVYDEQFF

v_gene: TRBV10-3
d_gene: NA
j_gene: TRBJ2-1
abundance: few
CDR3nt: TGTGCCATCAGTGAAGGGCCGGTGCAATACAATGAGCAGTTCTTC
CDR3aa: CAISEGPVQYNEQFF

v_gene: TRBV20-1
d_gene: NA
j_gene: TRBJ2-3
abundance: NA
CDR3nt: TGCAGTGCCCATTCCCATCCCCGGGTCGCAGATACGCAGTATTTT
CDR3aa: CSAHSHPRVADTQYF

v_gene: TRBV18
d_gene: TRBD2
j_gene: TRBJ2-3
abundance: NA
CDR3nt: TGTGCCAGCTCACCGGTAGCGGGGGGCACAGATACGCAGTATTTT
CDR3aa: CASSPVAGGTDTQYF

v_gene: TRBV9
d_gene: NA
j_gene: TRBJ2-1
abundance: NA
CDR3nt: TGTGCCAGCAGCGAGGGGGCGGGGCTCCGGAACAATGAGCAGTTCTTC
CDR3aa: CASSEGAGLRNNEQFF

v_gene: TRBV7-2
d_gene: TRBD2
j_gene: TRBJ2-3
abundance: few
CDR3nt: TGTGCCAGCAGCTCCCCCCCGGGACTAGCGGACGCGCAGTATTTT
CDR3aa: CASSSPPGLADAQYF

v_gene: TRBV11-2
d_gene: NA
j_gene: TRBJ2-1
abundance: NA
CDR3nt: TGTGCCAGCAGCTCCCCCCGGGTGGCTGATGAGCAGTTCTTC
CDR3aa: CASSSPRVADEQFF

v_gene: TRBV14
d_gene: NA
j_gene: TRBJ1-2
abundance: NA
CDR3nt: TGTGCCAGCAGCCGCCGGGGGTGGTTCTATGGCTACACCTTC
CDR3aa: CASSRRGWFYGYTF